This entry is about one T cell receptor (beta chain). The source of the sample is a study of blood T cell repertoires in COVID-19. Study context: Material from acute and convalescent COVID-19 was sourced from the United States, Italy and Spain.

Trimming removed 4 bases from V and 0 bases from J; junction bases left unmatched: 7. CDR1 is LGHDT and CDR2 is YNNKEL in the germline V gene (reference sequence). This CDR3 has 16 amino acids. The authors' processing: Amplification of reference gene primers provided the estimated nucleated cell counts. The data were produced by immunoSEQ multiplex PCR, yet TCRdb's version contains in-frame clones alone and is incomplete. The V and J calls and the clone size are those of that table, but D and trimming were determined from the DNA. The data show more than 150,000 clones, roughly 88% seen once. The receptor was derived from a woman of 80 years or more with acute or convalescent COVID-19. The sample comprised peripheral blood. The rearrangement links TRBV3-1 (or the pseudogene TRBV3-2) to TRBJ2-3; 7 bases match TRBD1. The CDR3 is CASSLGQVSSTDTQYF. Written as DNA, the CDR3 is TGTGCCAGCAGCCTAGGACAGGTTTCTAGCACAGATACGCAGTATTTT.